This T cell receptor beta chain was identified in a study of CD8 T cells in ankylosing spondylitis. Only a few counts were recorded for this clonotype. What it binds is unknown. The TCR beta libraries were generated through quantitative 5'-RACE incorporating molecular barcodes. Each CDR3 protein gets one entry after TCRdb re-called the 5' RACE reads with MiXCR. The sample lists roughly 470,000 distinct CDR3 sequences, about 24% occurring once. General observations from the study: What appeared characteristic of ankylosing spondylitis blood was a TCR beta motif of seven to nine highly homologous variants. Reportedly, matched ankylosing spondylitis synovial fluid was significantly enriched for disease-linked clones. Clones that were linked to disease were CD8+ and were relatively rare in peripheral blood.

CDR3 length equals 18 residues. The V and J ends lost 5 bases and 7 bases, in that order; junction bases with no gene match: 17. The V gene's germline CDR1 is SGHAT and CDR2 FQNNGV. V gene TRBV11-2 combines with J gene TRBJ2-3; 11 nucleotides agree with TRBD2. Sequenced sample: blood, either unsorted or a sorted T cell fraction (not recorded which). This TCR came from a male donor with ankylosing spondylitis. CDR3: CASSNRRGGSGRANTQYF. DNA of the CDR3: TGTGCCAGCAGCAACCGCCGGGGTGGTAGCGGGAGGGCAAATACGCAGTATTTT.